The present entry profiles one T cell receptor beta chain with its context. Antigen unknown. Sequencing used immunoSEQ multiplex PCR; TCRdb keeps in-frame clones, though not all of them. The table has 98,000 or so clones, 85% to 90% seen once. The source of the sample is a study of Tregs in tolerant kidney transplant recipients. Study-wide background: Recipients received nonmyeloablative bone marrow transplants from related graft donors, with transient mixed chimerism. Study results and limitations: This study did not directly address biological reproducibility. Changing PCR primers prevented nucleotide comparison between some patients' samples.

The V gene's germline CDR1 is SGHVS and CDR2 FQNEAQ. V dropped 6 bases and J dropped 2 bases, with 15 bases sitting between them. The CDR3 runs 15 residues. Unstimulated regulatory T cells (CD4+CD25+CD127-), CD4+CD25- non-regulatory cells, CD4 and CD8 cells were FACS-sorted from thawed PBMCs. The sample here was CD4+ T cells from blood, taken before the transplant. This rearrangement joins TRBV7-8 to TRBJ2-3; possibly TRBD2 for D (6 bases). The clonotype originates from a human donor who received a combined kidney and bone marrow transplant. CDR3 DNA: TGTGCCAGCAGTTTGACTAGATTTCTCACAGATACGCAGTATTTT. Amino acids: CASSLTRFLTDTQYF.